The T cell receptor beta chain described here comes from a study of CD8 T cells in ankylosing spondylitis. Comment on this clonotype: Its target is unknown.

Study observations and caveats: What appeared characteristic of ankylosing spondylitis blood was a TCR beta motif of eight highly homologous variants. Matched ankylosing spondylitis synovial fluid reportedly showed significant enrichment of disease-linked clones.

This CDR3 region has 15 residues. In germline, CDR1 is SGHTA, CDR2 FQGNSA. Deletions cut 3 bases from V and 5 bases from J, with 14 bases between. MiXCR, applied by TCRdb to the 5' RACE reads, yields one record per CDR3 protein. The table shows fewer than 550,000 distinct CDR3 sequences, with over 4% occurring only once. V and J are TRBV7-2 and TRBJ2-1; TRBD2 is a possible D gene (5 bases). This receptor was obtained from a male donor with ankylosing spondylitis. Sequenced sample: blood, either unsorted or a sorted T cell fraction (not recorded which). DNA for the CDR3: TGTGCCAGCAGCTTTTATGGGAGTGAGAACAATGAGCAGTTCTTC. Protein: CASSFYGSENNEQFF.